The entry that follows covers one TCR beta chain sequence. The data originate from a study of blood T cell repertoires in COVID-19. The protocol was immunoSEQ multiplex PCR, while the TCRdb copy is restricted to in-frame clones and leaves out a portion. The profile shows more than 25,000 clones, roughly 84% of them singletons. Trimming removed 0 bases from V and 4 bases from J; junction bases left unmatched: 8. The germline CDR1 and CDR2 sequences are SEHNR and FQNEAQ (reference sequence). CDR3 length: 16 residues. The gene calls are TRBV7-9 and TRBJ1-2, with 7 nucleotides matching TRBD1. The receptor comes from a middle-aged man with active COVID-19. The sequenced sample was peripheral blood. The CDR3 DNA follows: TGTGCCAGCAGCTTAGCGCACGACAGGGAAGGCTATGGCTACACCTTC. Translated, it gives CASSLAHDREGYGYTF.